This paragraph covers one T cell receptor beta chain sequence. The target of this receptor is not known. One base away there is no much larger clone; base qualities are not given. Each collaborating institution followed its own protocols to collect whole blood in K2EDTA tubes. For TCRbeta analysis, collaborators shipped samples as frozen whole blood, isolated PBMCs, or DNA extracted from either of those sample types. This sample is drawn from a study of blood T cell repertoires in COVID-19 (dated by TCRdb to 2018 to 2020). Regarding the research as a whole: Samples from collaborators originated in the United States, Italy and Spain and spanned both the acute and convalescent phases of COVID-19. The material from the prospective study consisted of cDNA or gDNA derived from T cells, B-cell-depleted T cells, or PBMCs. Subjects who had been exposed to COVID-19, were actively infected with it, or had recovered from it provided the deeply sampled blood TCRbeta repertoires that made up the dataset. The repertoires were released in a freely available public database intended as a resource for research on the immune response to SARS-CoV-2. The samples were drawn from the first 160 participants of the ongoing ImmuneRACE study and from over a thousand subjects provided by 6 global collaborators. The sample metadata nearly always contained a de-identified subject ID, COVID-19 status, age in years and sex. HLA class I and class II types, where available, came from metadata supplied by the sample provider rather than from assay-based typing. The study at large found these results: How much clinical and demographic metadata was included differed by source and by participant, and the metadata was provided uncurated.

TCRbeta CDR3 regions were amplified from genomic DNA using the immunoSEQ Assay, a bias-controlled multiplex PCR. The authors processed their data as follows. Nucleated cell counts per sample were estimated from amplification of reference gene primers within the assay. To quantify the absolute abundance of each unique TCRbeta CDR3 rearrangement, sequence reads were collapsed and filtered. For each sample, productive Simpson clonality was calculated by taking the square root of Simpson's diversity index across productive rearrangements. TCRdb holds this immuneACCESS table with in-frame rearrangements only. Some clones are missing; in checked studies, unresolved V genes explain under half, and the rest has no known cause. The DNA gave D and trimming, while V, J and clone size come from that table. This sample comprises around 77,000 clones, more than 75% of them detected only once. In total, the top ten clones hold approximately 10% of the sample.

Source material: peripheral blood. The TCR was taken from a man between 70 and 80 years old with active or convalescent COVID-19.

The CDR3 protein is CASSPSDRAPFYGYTF. The nucleotide sequence reads TGTGCCAGCAGTCCCTCGGACAGGGCTCCGTTCTATGGCTACACCTTC. Recombination linked TRBV27 to TRBJ1-2; the junction holds 8 bases that match TRBD1. Germline trimming amounts to 5 bases on V and 4 bases on J, with 12 as the count of junction bases outside the gene matches. CDR1 MNHEY and CDR2 SMNVEV were looked up in the germline V gene (reference sequence). The CDR3 has 16 amino acids, counting the end cysteine and phenylalanine. CDR3 DNA only is kept here, 48 bases in frame from base 1.